The 5 T cell receptor beta chains presented below share a single source sample, sequenced in a study of blood T cell repertoires in COVID-19. Generated by immunoSEQ multiplex PCR, the TCRdb table keeps only in-frame clones and is missing some. The sample has about 300,000 clones; over 70% are singletons. The specimen sequenced was peripheral blood. The origin of the receptors is a woman in her 50s with acute or convalescent COVID-19.

This chain uses TRBV7-2 with TRBJ2-2; tentative D call: TRBD1 (5 bases). Trimming stripped 0 bases from V and 7 bases from J, with 18 bases between. The CDR3 extends over 17 amino acids. CDR1 and CDR2 from the germline V gene are SGHTA and FQGNSA. The CDR3 is CASSLASRASTIGELFF. The CDR3 coding sequence is TGTGCCAGCAGCTTAGCGTCCAGGGCTTCAACTATCGGGGAGCTGTTTTTT.

The rearrangement joins TRBV5-1 to TRBJ2-5, with 10 positions matching TRBD1. Germline V lookup: CDR1 SGHRS, CDR2 YFSETQ. The CDR3 runs to 14 residues. Unmatched junction bases numbered 4, after V lost 4 bases and J lost 4 bases. CDR3 in DNA: TGCGCCAGCAGCACCGGGACAGGGGTAGAGACCCAGTACTTC. Translated: CASSTGTGVETQYF.

V usage is TRBV30 and J usage is TRBJ2-5; the match to TRBD1 covers 7 bases. This CDR3 spans 13 amino acids. Germline CDR1 reads GTSNPN; CDR2 reads SVGIG (reference sequence). V gave up 1 base and J gave up 5 bases; unmatched junction bases: 4. The CDR3 DNA follows: TGTGCCTGGAGTGAGGGACAGCCGGAGACCCAGTACTTC. It translates to CAWSEGQPETQYF.

This clone appeared a single time. The gene calls are TRBV7-6 and TRBJ1-4; 11 positions match TRBD1. Germline V gene sequence: CDR1 SGHVS, CDR2 FNYEAQ. V trimming: 5 bases; J trimming: 3 bases; junction bases outside the gene matches: 5. The CDR3 runs to 16 residues. The CDR3 nucleotides read TGTGCCAGCAGCCGAGGGACAGGGGGTCCTAATGAAAAACTGTTTTTT. Its translation is CASSRGTGGPNEKLFF.

The chain recombines TRBV2 with TRBJ1-5; D gene unclear. The V gene's germline CDR1 is SNHLY and CDR2 FYNNEI. The CDR3 runs to 14 residues. With 6 bases removed from V and 5 bases from J, the gap between germline ends came to 14 bases. The CDR3 DNA follows: TGTGCCAGCAGCCCCGGGAACGGCGATCAGCCCCAGCATTTT. Protein product: CASSPGNGDQPQHF.